This T cell receptor (beta chain) was sequenced during a study of a mutant IDH1 vaccine in newly diagnosed glioma. As to time point: week 11, during vaccination. The vaccine gave 300 ug of a 20-mer mutant IDH1 peptide subcutaneously per dose. This clone was seen a single time. Its target is not known. Repertoires were generated with immunoSEQ multiplex PCR, while TCRdb's copy carries only in-frame clones and drops some. The data contain approximately 110,000 clones, 90% of them singletons. The sequence was obtained from a woman aged 45-65 years with glioma. Specimen: PBMCs, collected from a glioma patient whose treatment included an IDH1 peptide vaccine.

The chain's CDR3 is CASSLSQDRGGYTF. In nucleotides, the CDR3 is TGTGCCAGCAGTTTATCACAGGACCGGGGTGGCTACACCTTC. The chain carries TRBV27 and TRBJ1-2; maybe TRBD1 (5 bases). CDR1 is MNHEY, CDR2 SMNVEV, per germline (reference sequence). The CDR3 totals 14 residues. V shed 0 bases and J shed 7 bases, with 12 bases lying between them.